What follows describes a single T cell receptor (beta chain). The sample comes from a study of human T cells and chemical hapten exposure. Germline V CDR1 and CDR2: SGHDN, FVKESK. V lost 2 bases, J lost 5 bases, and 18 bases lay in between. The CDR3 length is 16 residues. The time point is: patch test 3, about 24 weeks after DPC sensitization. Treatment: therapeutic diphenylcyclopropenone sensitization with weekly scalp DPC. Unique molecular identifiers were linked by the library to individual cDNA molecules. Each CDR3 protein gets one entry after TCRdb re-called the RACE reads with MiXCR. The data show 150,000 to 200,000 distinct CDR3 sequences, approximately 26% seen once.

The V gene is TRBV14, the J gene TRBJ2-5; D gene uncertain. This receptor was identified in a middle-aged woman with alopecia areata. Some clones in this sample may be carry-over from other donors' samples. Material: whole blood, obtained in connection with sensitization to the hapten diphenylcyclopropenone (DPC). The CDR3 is CASSQKTPSRRETQYF. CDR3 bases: TGTGCCAGCAGCCAAAAGACCCCCTCCCGGCGGGAGACCCAGTACTTC. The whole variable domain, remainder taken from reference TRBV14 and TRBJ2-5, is EAGVTQFPSHSVIEKGQTVTLRCDPISGHDNLYWYRRVMGKEIKFLLHFVKESKQDESGMPNNRFLAERTGGTYSTLKVQPAELEDSGVYFCASSQKTPSRRETQYFGPGTRLLVL.